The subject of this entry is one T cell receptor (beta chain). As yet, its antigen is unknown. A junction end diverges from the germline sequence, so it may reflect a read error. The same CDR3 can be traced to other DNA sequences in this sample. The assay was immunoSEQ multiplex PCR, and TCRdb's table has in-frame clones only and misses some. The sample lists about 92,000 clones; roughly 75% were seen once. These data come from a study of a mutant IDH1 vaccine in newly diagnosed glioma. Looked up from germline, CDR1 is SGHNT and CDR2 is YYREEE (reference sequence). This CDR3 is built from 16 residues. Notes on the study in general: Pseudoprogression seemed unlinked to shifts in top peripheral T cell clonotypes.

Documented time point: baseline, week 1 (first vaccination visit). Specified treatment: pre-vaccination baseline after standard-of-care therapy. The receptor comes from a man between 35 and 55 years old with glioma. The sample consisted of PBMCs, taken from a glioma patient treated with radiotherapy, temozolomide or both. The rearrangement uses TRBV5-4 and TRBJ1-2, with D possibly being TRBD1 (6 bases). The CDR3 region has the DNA TGTGCCAGCAGTCCCCGTGCAGGGGTAGAGGACTATGGTTACACCTTC. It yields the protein CASSPRAGVEDYGYTF.